One and the same sample provided the 29 T cell receptor beta chains below, sequenced in a study of T cells expressing NK-cell markers (dated by TCRdb to 2018 to 2021). Library preparation employed 5' RACE. This sample was sequenced with an Illumina HiSeq 2000. TCRdb reprocessed the reads and provides one entry for every CDR3 protein sequence; no DNA is given. This sample's records show fewer than 400,000 distinct CDR3 sequences. About 10% of the sample is held by the ten biggest clonotypes. The sequencing sample was made of blood T cells: a sorted CD56 or NKG2C T cell subset, CD4+ or CD8+ T cells, or bulk PBMC T cells (not recorded which). The receptors were gathered from a woman aged 50 to 60 in good health. Donor details come from another sample of the same person, matched by shared clones.

V gene TRBV18 combines with J gene TRBJ1-2; TCRdb returns TRBD1, unconfirmable since there is no DNA. CDR3 length: 13 amino acids. Per germline, CDR1 KGHSH and CDR2 LQKENI. The CDR3 here is CASGVVMGHGYTF.

The chain couples TRBV20-1 to TRBJ1-1; TCRdb selects TRBD1, and the lack of DNA leaves this call unchecked. Germline V gene sequence: CDR1 DFQATT, CDR2 SNEGSKA (reference sequence). This CDR3 region has 11 residues. CDR3 amino acids: CSAIGGSLAFF.

J is TRBJ2-2 and V is TRBV6-5. The CDR3 covers 13 residues. CDR1 and CDR2 from the germline V gene are MNHEY and SVGAGI. CDR3 sequence reads: CASRFRSPGELFF.

The genes are TRBV30 and TRBJ2-3; absent DNA, TCRdb's TRBD1 call cannot be checked. There are 15 residues in the CDR3. Germline assignment: CDR1 GTSNPN and CDR2 SVGIG (reference sequence). CDR3 region: CAWSPGARSTDTQYF.

The chain combines TRBV5-1 with TRBJ2-2; no DNA is available, so the TRBD2 call from TCRdb remains unchecked. The CDR3 is 17 amino acids. Germline V gives CDR1 SGHRS, CDR2 YFSETQ. CDR3 sequence: CASSLEPLAGAAGELFF.

The chain is built from TRBV29-1 and TRBJ2-4. The CDR3 spans 12 residues. CDR1 SQVTM and CDR2 ANQGSEA come from the germline V gene. The CDR3 is CSVVPSKNIQYF. Based on the CDR3 plus reference TRBV29-1 and TRBJ2-4, the full variable domain is SAVISQKPSRDICQRGTSLTIQCQVDSQVTMMFWYRQQPGQSLTLIATANQGSEATYESGFVIDKFPISRPNLTFSTLTVSNMSPEDSSIYLCSVVPSKNIQYFGAGTRLSVL.

The chain couples TRBV6-5 to TRBJ2-7; the D call from TCRdb, TRBD2, cannot be confirmed without DNA. CDR1 and CDR2 (germline): MNHEY, SVGAGI. The CDR3 loop spans 15 amino acids. The CDR3 is CASSYRGSSVYEQYF.

The chain links TRBV4-1 to TRBJ2-5. This CDR3 has 13 residues. Per germline, CDR1 MGHRA and CDR2 YSYEKL. The CDR3 here is CASSQGHRETQYF.

The J gene is TRBJ2-1, the V gene TRBV7-2. The germline V gene encodes CDR1 SGHTA and CDR2 FQGNSA. The CDR3 loop spans 11 amino acids. CDR3 residues: CASSVVHEQFF. The entire variable domain, with the rest obtained from reference TRBV7-2 and TRBJ2-1, is as follows: GAGVSQSPSNKVTEKGKDVELRCDPISGHTALYWYRQSLGQGLEFLIYFQGNSAPDKSGLPSDRFSAERTGGSVSTLTIQRTQQEDSAVYLCASSVVHEQFFGPGTRLTVL.

The chain uses TRBV6-2 or TRBV6-3 and TRBJ2-1. Germline loops: CDR1 MNHEY, CDR2 SVGEGT. The CDR3 totals 16 residues. The CDR3 spells CASTQDWSGPYNEQFF.

The J gene is TRBJ1-2, the V gene TRBV30. This CDR3 comprises 14 residues. From germline, CDR1 is GTSNPN and CDR2 SVGIG (reference sequence). CDR3: CAWSLRPASYGYTF.

This chain joins TRBV13 and TRBJ2-7; TCRdb's assignment of TRBD2 cannot be checked, as there is no DNA. This CDR3 contains 13 residues. Looked up from germline, CDR1 is PRHDT and CDR2 is FYEKMQ (reference sequence). The CDR3 here is CASSQMTSFEQYF.

The chain links TRBV29-1 to TRBJ2-1. The germline gives CDR1 SQVTM, CDR2 ANQGSEA. CDR3 length equals 13 residues. CDR3 residues: CSVVHAGYNEQFF.

V gene TRBV7-2 combines with J gene TRBJ2-7; the D call of TRBD2 rests on TCRdb alone, since no DNA is present to check it. Germline values: CDR1 SGHTA, CDR2 FQGNSA. The CDR3 runs 13 residues. The CDR3 region is CASKGRTSYEQYF.

The chain joins TRBV6-6 to TRBJ2-1; TCRdb reports TRBD2, a call that lacks DNA to check it against. The CDR3 consists of 12 residues. Germline V gene lookup returns CDR1 MNHNY and CDR2 SVGAGI (reference sequence). The CDR3 is CASGREYNEQFF.

The V gene is TRBV9, the J gene TRBJ2-1; lacking DNA, the TRBD1 call made by TCRdb goes unchecked. The CDR3 spans 14 residues. Germline V gives CDR1 SGDLS, CDR2 YYNGEE. The CDR3 protein is CASSLSGGLDEQFF. The full variable domain, with the rest looked up from reference TRBV9 and TRBJ2-1, is DSGVTQTPKHLITATGQRVTLRCSPRSGDLSVYWYQQSLDQGLQFLIQYYNGEERAKGNILERFSAQQFPDLHSELNLSSLELGDSALYFCASSLSGGLDEQFFGPGTRLTVL.

The chain employs TRBV6-5 and TRBJ2-7; as DNA is missing, the TRBD1 call by TCRdb cannot be tested. Germline V gives CDR1 MNHEY, CDR2 SVGAGI. CDR3 length equals 18 residues. The CDR3 sequence: CASSPMMSWKKISYEQYF.

The genes are TRBV20-1 and TRBJ2-4; with no DNA, the TCRdb D assignment of TRBD2 cannot be verified. CDR3 length: 19 amino acids. Germline CDR1 is DFQATT and CDR2 is SNEGSKA (reference sequence). The CDR3 region is CSARDPLAGGRMAKNIQYF.

V gene TRBV4-1 combines with J gene TRBJ2-1; TCRdb's D gene call, TRBD1, goes unchecked for lack of DNA. This CDR3 is built from 16 residues. CDR1 is MGHRA and CDR2 is YSYEKL in the germline V gene. CDR3 region: CASSSPGQSSYNEQFF.

The chain carries TRBV12-3 or TRBV12-4 and TRBJ2-6; no DNA is available, so the TRBD1 call from TCRdb remains unchecked. The CDR3 is 16 amino acids. The CDR3 spells CASSLDEGSGANVLTF.

The chain combines TRBV7-9 with TRBJ2-5; absent DNA, TCRdb's TRBD1 call cannot be checked. The germline CDR1 and CDR2 sequences are SEHNR and FQNEAQ (reference sequence). There are 15 residues in the CDR3. CDR3 loop: CASSNRDRGPETQYF.

This rearrangement joins TRBV14 to TRBJ2-1; TCRdb's D call, TRBD2, is unchecked because there is no DNA. This CDR3 contains 14 residues. Germline CDR1 SGHDN, CDR2 FVKESK. CDR3 loop: CASSQVLAYREQFF.

The V gene is TRBV3-1, the J gene TRBJ1-2. This CDR3 comprises 15 residues. In germline, CDR1 is LGHDT, CDR2 YNNKEL (reference sequence). CDR3 region: CASSQDRGSNYGYTF.

The CDR3 protein is CAISGEAGLYTGELFF. The chain carries TRBV10-3 and TRBJ2-2; no DNA is available, so the TRBD2 call from TCRdb remains unchecked. In germline, CDR1 is ENHRY, CDR2 SYGVKD. The CDR3 contains 16 residues.

V gene TRBV12-3 or TRBV12-4 combines with J gene TRBJ2-7. CDR3 length: 14 amino acids. CDR3 sequence reads: CASSTYLGTYEQYF.

The V and J genes are TRBV19 and TRBJ1-1. The germline V gene encodes CDR1 LNHDA and CDR2 SQIVND (reference sequence). This CDR3 is built from 14 residues. The CDR3: CASSIEGKNTEAFF.

This chain uses TRBV29-1 with TRBJ1-1; TCRdb's D call, TRBD1, is unchecked because there is no DNA. The CDR3 contains 18 residues. Germline CDR1 SQVTM, CDR2 ANQGSEA. The chain's CDR3 is CSVENPRGPRVSSSEAFF.

The chain carries TRBV2 and TRBJ1-1. Looked up from germline, CDR1 is SNHLY and CDR2 is FYNNEI. The CDR3 has 12 residues. CDR3 in amino acids: CASSGSRPEAFF.

V gene TRBV4-2 combines with J gene TRBJ2-7. Per the germline V gene, CDR1 is LGHNA and CDR2 is YNFKEQ. The CDR3 is 15 amino acids. CDR3 residues: CASSQDRSGSYEQYF.